Detailed here is one T cell receptor beta chain. Its antigen is still unknown. The entry originates in a study of shared clonotypes between healthy human individuals. This table comes from immunoSEQ multiplex PCR, and its TCRdb copy is limited to in-frame clones, with some not included. This table has roughly 2.1 million clones, about 92% appearing once. CD8 cells regarded as naive lacked CD45RO, were positively chosen for CCR7, and omitted terminally differentiated effector memory CD45RA+ cells. Adult donors, all healthy and HIV-negative, had no recent acute infections or vaccinations. The V gene's germline CDR1 is SQVTM and CDR2 ANQGSEA. The junction had 16 bases not matched to a gene; V was cut back by 7 bases and J by 9 bases. The CDR3 runs 16 residues. Study outcomes and limitations: The authors sampled blood alone, and tissue repertoires likely differ. Generally, estimated richness proved larger in naive subsets than it did in memory subsets. A handful of donors held about 5% of naive CD4 clonotypes in common.

This rearrangement joins TRBV29-1 to TRBJ2-1; 12 nucleotides agree with TRBD1. This sequence was found in a man between 18 and 29 years old in good health. Some clones in this sample may be carry-over from other donors' samples. The sample consisted of naive CD8+ T cells from PBMCs. The CDR3 here is CSARPYRDRGLGEQFF. The CDR3 nucleotides are TGCAGCGCCAGACCTTACCGGGACAGGGGGCTCGGTGAGCAGTTCTTC.